The clone carrying this TCR beta chain was seen many times. The antigen is unknown. At least 3 on the Clinical Activity Score was recorded for ophthalmopathy patients, who also had NOSPECS grade at least 4 and duration under 3 months. Cells are PBMCs isolated from more than 8.5 ml of fresh blood. The record originates from a study of T cells in Graves' hyperthyroidism and ophthalmopathy. Study findings and constraints: Researchers found most expanded thyroid clonotypes above 0.001 in blood as well. Ophthalmopathy, which appeared later, was predicted by the model a median about 6 months before onset.

This CDR3 contains 15 residues. From germline, CDR1 is SGHRS and CDR2 YFSETQ. The germline V and J ends were trimmed by 2 bases and 5 bases, with 16 bases remaining between them. Amplification targeted TCR beta CDR3 regions from RNA transcripts. The TCR CDR3 was amplified in a first-round RT-PCR using the HTBI primer set. TCRdb reprocessed the multiplex PCR reads via MiXCR and lists one record per CDR3 protein. The table records approximately 530,000 distinct CDR3 sequences, 20% of them present only once. This chain joins TRBV5-1 and TRBJ1-2, with D perhaps matching TRBD1 (6 bases). The specimen was blood. The receptor was derived from a man aged 40-49 years with Graves' ophthalmopathy. CDR3 residues: CASSFSSGESYGYTF. The CDR3 bases are TGCGCCAGCAGCTTTTCATCAGGGGAATCTTATGGCTACACCTTC.